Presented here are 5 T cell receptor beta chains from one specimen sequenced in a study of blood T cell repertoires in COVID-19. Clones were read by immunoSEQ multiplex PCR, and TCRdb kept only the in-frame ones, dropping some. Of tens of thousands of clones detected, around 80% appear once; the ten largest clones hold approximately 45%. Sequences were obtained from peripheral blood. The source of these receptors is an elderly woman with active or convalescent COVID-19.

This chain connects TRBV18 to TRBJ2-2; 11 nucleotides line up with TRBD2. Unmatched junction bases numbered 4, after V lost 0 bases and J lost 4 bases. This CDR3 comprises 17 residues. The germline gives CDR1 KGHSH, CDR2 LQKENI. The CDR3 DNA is TGTGCCAGCTCACCACCGACGCTAGCGGGAGGCACCGGGGAGCTGTTTTTT. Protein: CASSPPTLAGGTGELFF.

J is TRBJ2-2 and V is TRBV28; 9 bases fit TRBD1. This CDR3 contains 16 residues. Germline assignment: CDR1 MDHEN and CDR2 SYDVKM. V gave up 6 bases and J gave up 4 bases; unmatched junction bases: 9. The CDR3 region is CASSSPGQGFTGELFF. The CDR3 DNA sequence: TGTGCCAGCAGCTCTCCCGGACAGGGGTTCACCGGGGAGCTGTTTTTT.

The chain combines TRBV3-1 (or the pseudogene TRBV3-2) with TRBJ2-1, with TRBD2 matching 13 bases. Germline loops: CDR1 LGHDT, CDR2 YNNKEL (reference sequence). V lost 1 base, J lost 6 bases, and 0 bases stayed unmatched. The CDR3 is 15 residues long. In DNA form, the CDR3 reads TGTGCCAGCAGCCAAGGGACTAGCGGGGGCAATGAGCAGTTCTTC. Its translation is CASSQGTSGGNEQFF.

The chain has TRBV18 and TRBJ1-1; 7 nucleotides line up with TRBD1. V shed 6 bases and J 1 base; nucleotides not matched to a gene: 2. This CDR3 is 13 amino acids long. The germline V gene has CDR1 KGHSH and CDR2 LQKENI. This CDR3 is CASSGTANTEAFF. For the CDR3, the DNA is TGTGCCAGCTCTGGGACAGCGAACACTGAAGCTTTCTTT.

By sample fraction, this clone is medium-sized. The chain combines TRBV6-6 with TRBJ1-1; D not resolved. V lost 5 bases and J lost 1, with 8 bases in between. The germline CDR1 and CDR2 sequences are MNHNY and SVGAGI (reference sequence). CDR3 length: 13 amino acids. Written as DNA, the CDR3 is TGTGCCAGCAGTCGACACACGAACACTGAAGCTTTCTTT. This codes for CASSRHTNTEAFF.